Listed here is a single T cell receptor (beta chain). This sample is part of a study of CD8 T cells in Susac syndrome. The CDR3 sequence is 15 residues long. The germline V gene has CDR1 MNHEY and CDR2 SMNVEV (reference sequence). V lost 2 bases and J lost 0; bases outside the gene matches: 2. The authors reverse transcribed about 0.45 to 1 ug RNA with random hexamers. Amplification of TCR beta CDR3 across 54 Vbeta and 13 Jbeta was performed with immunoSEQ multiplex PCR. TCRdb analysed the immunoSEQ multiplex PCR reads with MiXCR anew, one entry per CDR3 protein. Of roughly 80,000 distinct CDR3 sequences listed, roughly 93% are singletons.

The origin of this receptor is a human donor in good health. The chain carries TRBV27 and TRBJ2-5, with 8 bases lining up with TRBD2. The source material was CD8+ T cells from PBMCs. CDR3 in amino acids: CASSLMREDQETQYF. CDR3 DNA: TGTGCCAGCAGTTTAATGCGGGAGGACCAAGAGACCCAGTACTTC.